One sample yielded the 8 T cell receptor beta chains listed below, sequenced in a study of T cell repertoires in cytomegalovirus infection. In TCRdb, the reads were re-called with MiXCR into one record per CDR3 protein. The sample carries approximately 990,000 distinct CDR3 sequences, around a third recorded once. No antigen has been identified for these receptors. This sample comprised cultured CD8+ T cells from PBMCs, obtained from culture after CMV antigen stimulation. These receptors were obtained from a human donor in good health (CMV status not recorded). Some clones in this sample may be carry-over from other donors' samples.

The DNA for the CDR3 is TGTGCCAGTAGTTCCCGGACAGGGTACAATCAGCCCCAGCATTTT. This encodes CASSSRTGYNQPQHF. The rearrangement joins TRBV19 to TRBJ1-5, with 8 positions matching TRBD1. V lost 5 bases, J lost 3 bases, and 6 bases stayed unmatched. The CDR3 contains 15 residues. CDR1 is LNHDA and CDR2 is SQIVND in the germline V gene (reference sequence). Drawing the rest from reference TRBV19 and TRBJ1-5, the complete variable domain is DGGITQSPKYLFRKEGQNVTLSCEQNLNHDAMYWYRQDPGQGLRLIYYSQIVNDFQKGDIAEGYSVSREKKESFPLTVTSAQKNPTAFYLCASSSRTGYNQPQHFGDGTRLSIL.

Worth noting for this clonotype: A read error may explain this, as a much larger clone is one base away. V is TRBV7-9 and J is TRBJ2-5, with D unresolved. Germline CDR1 SEHNR, CDR2 FQNEAQ (reference sequence). CDR3 length equals 15 residues. V lost 1 base and J lost 1, with 10 bases in between. Here the CDR3 reads CASSLEGVPQETQYF. The CDR3, as DNA: TGTGCCAGCAGCTTAGAAGGTGTGCCCCAAGAGACCCAGTACTTC.

The chain is built from TRBV5-5 and TRBJ2-2; 10 nucleotides align to TRBD1. Losses at the gene ends were 2 bases for V and 6 bases for J; bases not matched to a gene: 4. Per germline, CDR1 SGHKS and CDR2 YYEKEE (reference sequence). This CDR3 is built from 15 residues. CDR3 sequence (DNA): TGTGCCAGCAGCTTTTGGGACAGGGGAGCCGGGGAGCTGTTTTTT. This codes for CASSFWDRGAGELFF.

This sequence joins TRBV6-6 and TRBJ2-5, with D maybe TRBD2 (5 bases). Trimming stripped 8 bases from V and 2 bases from J, with 21 bases between. The CDR3 length is 16 residues. Germline V gene sequence: CDR1 MNHNY, CDR2 SVGAGI (reference sequence). The CDR3 DNA sequence: TGTGCCAGCTGGAGATCCGGGAAAGGAGCTCAAGAGACCCAGTACTTC. It specifies CASWRSGKGAQETQYF.

J is TRBJ1-5 and V is TRBV20-1; weak D call: TRBD1 (6 bases). Germline V gene lookup returns CDR1 DFQATT and CDR2 SNEGSKA (reference sequence). V lost 0 bases to trimming and J lost 10 bases, with 16 bases between them. The CDR3 has 14 residues. DNA for the CDR3: TGCAGTGCTAGAGATTTCGGCCAGGGGAATCCCCAGCATTTT. This sequence encodes CSARDFGQGNPQHF.

There are many counts of this clonotype. The rearrangement uses TRBV6-2 or TRBV6-3 and TRBJ2-2; tentatively, D is TRBD2 (5 bases). Germline V gene sequence: CDR1 MNHEY, CDR2 SVGEGT. This CDR3 spans 16 amino acids. Trimming removed 2 bases from V and 3 bases from J, with 13 bases in between. The CDR3 sequence is CASSYAGNFYTGELFF. The DNA for the CDR3 is TGTGCCAGCAGTTACGCGGGCAACTTTTACACCGGGGAGCTGTTTTTT.

The CDR3 protein is CASSLARRHWNTEAFF. The CDR3 DNA sequence: TGTGCCAGCAGCTTAGCTCGGAGACATTGGAACACTGAAGCTTTCTTT. The chain recombines TRBV7-9 with TRBJ1-1; D not certain. Germline loops: CDR1 SEHNR, CDR2 FQNEAQ (reference sequence). CDR3 length equals 16 residues. V lost 0 bases to trimming and J lost 1 base, with 12 bases between them.

The rearrangement links TRBV9 to TRBJ1-2; D is possibly TRBD1 (5 bases). CDR1 is SGDLS, CDR2 YYNGEE, per germline. The length of the CDR3 is 13 residues. V was shortened by 4 bases and J by 6 bases, with 13 bases between the two germline ends. The CDR3: CASSFQGPNGYTF. The CDR3, as DNA: TGTGCCAGCAGCTTCCAGGGACCTAATGGCTACACCTTC.